This is a list of T cell receptor beta chains from one sample in a study of shared clonotypes between healthy human individuals. The repertoire was sequenced with immunoSEQ multiplex PCR; TCRdb's copy has only in-frame clones and lacks some. Here the sample spans about 960,000 clones, less than 85% being singletons. The specimen sequenced was memory CD4+ T cells sorted from blood. The source is a man between 18 and 29 years old in good health. The conserved cysteine and the conserved F or W are not part of the CDR3 here. Fields, in order: J gene, V gene, CDR3 protein.

TRBJ1-6 | TRBV4-3 | ASSQEAGIGSPLH
TRBJ2-7 | TRBV2 | ATARDYEQY
TRBJ1-6 | TRBV19 | ASSTTISYNSPLH
TRBJ1-3 | TRBV9 | ASSVVPRAGNTIY
TRBJ1-1 | TRBV10-2 | ASSRGPEAF
TRBJ2-7 | TRBV5-1 | ASSSGETGKSYEQY
TRBJ1-6 | TRBV19 | ATLDRQGGSPLH
TRBJ2-1 | TRBV18 | ASSPNRELYEQF
TRBJ1-1 | TRBV30 | AWSVVNTEAF
TRBJ1-1 | TRBV19 | ASSIGIEAF
TRBJ2-7 | TRBV5-1 | ASSLRTDGEQY
TRBJ2-3 | TRBV9 | ASSSRSGSGTDTQY
TRBJ2-5 | TRBV5-1 | ASGTGAISETQY
TRBJ2-1 | TRBV4-1 | ASSLRGSAGGSSYNEQF
TRBJ2-7 | TRBV19 | ASSSGSLVPGGYEQY
TRBJ2-1 | TRBV9 | ASSPRGLALGNEQF
TRBJ2-5 | TRBV30 | AWSARQGAMKTQY
TRBJ2-7 | TRBV11-2 | ASSLVAASSYEQY
TRBJ1-3 | TRBV9 | ASSPQTGRFSGNTIY
TRBJ2-5 | TRBV5-4 | ASGSGDSGFRETQY
TRBJ1-2 | TRBV5-1 | ASSLQGGGPFDGYT
TRBJ2-1 | TRBV7-2 | ASSFFNEQF
TRBJ2-7 | TRBV7-8 | ASSSLYEQY
TRBJ2-7 | TRBV10-3 | AISGTSGGSGEQY
TRBJ1-1 | TRBV6-5 | ASRLRTGNTEAF
TRBJ1-1 | TRBV2 | ASSADRNTEAF
TRBJ1-2 | TRBV25-1 | ASSPPGGVRYT
TRBJ1-2 | TRBV6-5 | ASSYKGRGSNYGYT
TRBJ2-7 | TRBV5-1 | ASSPGGPSYEQY
TRBJ2-7 | TRBV5-4 | ASSGPTGFLGEQY
TRBJ2-7 | TRBV5-4 | ASSLGQGAHEQY
TRBJ2-7 | TRBV6-1 | ASSEPGRTAYEQY
TRBJ2-2 | TRBV11-2 | ASSLGEAGELF
TRBJ2-2 | TRBV6-6 | ASSYPLAPTGELF
TRBJ2-5 | TRBV7-9 | ASSSWRAGGETQY
TRBJ1-1 | TRBV5-1 | ASSPGTANTEAF
TRBJ2-1 | TRBV6-1 | ASRGTSGSVEQF
TRBJ1-2 | TRBV5-4 | ASSLPGSYGYT
TRBJ1-3 | TRBV18 | ASSPPGGPGNTIY
TRBJ2-3 | TRBV11-2 | ASSLVGGGIADTQY
TRBJ2-5 | TRBV4-1 | ASSQGLQETQY
TRBJ1-3 | TRBV15 | ATSRDGTVSGNTIY
TRBJ1-2 | TRBV5-6 | ASGYSDSDGYT
TRBJ1-2 | TRBV7-9 | ASSLVRIMDGYT
TRBJ2-3 | TRBV6-1 | ASSESSRGQY
TRBJ2-7 | TRBV11-3 | ASRETGRKSYEQY
TRBJ1-2 | TRBV11-2 | ASSSIQGVNYGYT
TRBJ2-2 | TRBV19 | ASTRSQGGTGELF
TRBJ1-6 | TRBV6-5 | ASSGGTVSSPLH
TRBJ1-4 | TRBV7-9 | ASSYQGRPNEKLF
TRBJ2-1 | TRBV30 | AWSAGQGYNEQF
TRBJ1-6 | TRBV27 | ASSLAWADNSPLH
TRBJ1-1 | TRBV18 | ASSPGRVGEAF
TRBJ2-1 | TRBV2 | ASSGSGTDSYNEQF
TRBJ2-1 | TRBV4-3 | ASSQADRGYEQF
TRBJ1-5 | TRBV5-6 | ASSLRSGSQPQH
TRBJ2-5 | TRBV7-2 | ASSLRLAQGGQY
TRBJ2-1 | TRBV7-6 | ASSRQGNEQF
TRBJ2-7 | TRBV18 | ASSPAVAAQGEQY
TRBJ1-1 | TRBV5-1 | ASSLAADTEAF